This is a list of T cell receptor beta chains from one sample in a study of shared clonotypes between healthy human individuals. The repertoire was sequenced with immunoSEQ multiplex PCR; TCRdb's copy has only in-frame clones and lacks some. The sample has some 790,000 clones, roughly 72% seen once. Sequences were obtained from memory CD4+ T cells sorted from blood. These receptors all stem from a woman aged 25 to 39 in good health. Both conserved end residues are part of each CDR3. A D gene is named only where the DNA matches it firmly. Not all rows give a size; the values are once, few, many and, for expanded clones, a class.

abundance | d_gene | j_gene | v_gene | CDR3aa | CDR3nt
- | TRBD1 | TRBJ1-1 | TRBV7-9 | CASSTRTGGLAFF | TGTGCCAGCAGCACCCGGACAGGGGGATTAGCTTTCTTT
few | - | TRBJ2-5 | TRBV6-1 | CASRSAGHSGETQYF | TGTGCCAGCAGGTCCGCGGGACACTCAGGAGAGACCCAGTACTTC
- | - | TRBJ1-3 | TRBV11-2 | CASSLVGQGGNTIYF | TGTGCCAGCAGCTTAGTCGGGCAGGGAGGCAACACCATATATTTT
- | - | TRBJ2-1 | TRBV12-5 | CASGLDSSYNEQFF | TGTGCTAGTGGTTTGGATTCCTCCTACAATGAGCAGTTCTTC
- | TRBD2 | TRBJ2-7 | TRBV25-1 | CASSVDTSGTYEQYF | TGTGCCAGCAGTGTGGATACTAGCGGCACCTACGAGCAGTACTTC
- | - | TRBJ2-6 | TRBV5-1 | CASSLLQNSGANVLTF | TGCGCCAGCAGCTTGCTTCAGAACTCTGGGGCCAACGTCCTGACTTTC
once | - | TRBJ1-2 | TRBV28 | CASSFYPQSDGYTF | TGTGCCAGCAGTTTTTATCCCCAGTCTGATGGCTACACCTTC
- | - | TRBJ1-2 | TRBV28 | CASTGGGYGYTF | TGTGCCAGCACCGGTGGAGGCTATGGCTACACCTTC
- | TRBD2 | TRBJ2-5 | TRBV7-9 | CASSSGLAAHQETQYF | TGTGCCAGCAGCTCCGGACTAGCGGCCCATCAAGAGACCCAGTACTTC
- | - | TRBJ2-7 | TRBV20-1 | CSAKNGQYF | TGCAGTGCCAAAAACGGGCAGTACTTC
- | TRBD1 | TRBJ1-3 | TRBV23-1 | CASSRPLADRDGGNTIYF | TGCGCCAGCAGTCGCCCATTGGCGGACAGGGACGGTGGAAACACCATATATTTT
- | TRBD2 | TRBJ2-5 | TRBV28 | CASRPGGLETQYF | TGTGCCAGCAGACCGGGGGGGTTGGAGACCCAGTACTTC
- | - | TRBJ2-2 | TRBV4-1 | CASSQEPRAPGELFF | TGCGCCAGCAGCCAAGAGCCCCGGGCTCCCGGGGAGCTGTTTTTT
- | - | TRBJ1-1 | TRBV6-5 | CASSPPGPGEAFF | TGTGCCAGCAGTCCACCGGGACCGGGGGAAGCTTTCTTT
- | - | TRBJ1-5 | TRBV2 | CASSERRQYSNQPQHF | TGTGCCAGCAGTGAAAGACGTCAGTATAGCAATCAGCCCCAGCATTTT
- | - | TRBJ2-5 | TRBV19 | CASSEYRGGQRETQYF | TGTGCCAGTAGCGAATACCGCGGGGGACAGAGAGAGACCCAGTACTTC
- | - | TRBJ2-7 | TRBV7-3 | CASSLRPTASYEQYF | TGTGCCAGCAGCTTAAGACCTACAGCATCCTACGAGCAGTACTTC
- | - | TRBJ1-5 | TRBV19 | CASSIDPGHGNQPQHF | TGTGCCAGTAGTATAGATCCGGGACACGGCAATCAGCCCCAGCATTTT
- | - | TRBJ2-2 | TRBV25-1 | CASSDPRKNTGELFF | TGTGCCAGCAGTGACCCCCGAAAGAACACCGGGGAGCTGTTTTTT
- | TRBD1 | TRBJ1-5 | TRBV28 | CASSFDRVRVAQHF | TGTGCCAGCAGTTTTGACAGGGTAAGGGTAGCCCAGCATTTT
few | TRBD1 | TRBJ2-5 | TRBV2 | CAIERQGGTQYF | TGTGCCATCGAAAGACAGGGTGGGACCCAGTACTTC
few | TRBD1 | TRBJ1-2 | TRBV28 | CASSLGVRTGLYGYTF | TGTGCCAGCAGTTTAGGAGTTAGGACAGGTCTTTATGGCTACACCTTC
- | - | TRBJ1-1 | TRBV7-2 | CASSLAVYMNTEAFF | TGTGCCAGCAGCTTAGCTGTGTACATGAACACTGAAGCTTTCTTT
- | - | TRBJ2-3 | TRBV14 | CASSQEIKSTDTQYF | TGTGCCAGCAGCCAAGAAATTAAGAGCACAGATACGCAGTATTTT
- | - | TRBJ1-1 | TRBV4-2 | CASSRGQLNTEAFF | TGTGCCAGCAGCCGTGGACAACTGAACACTGAAGCTTTCTTT
- | - | TRBJ1-2 | TRBV10-2 | CASSDPDRTAGYTF | TGCGCCAGCAGTGACCCCGACAGGACGGCTGGCTACACCTTC
- | - | TRBJ1-1 | TRBV18 | CASSPGEGSGTEAFF | TGTGCCAGCTCACCAGGGGAAGGGAGCGGCACTGAAGCTTTCTTT
few | - | TRBJ2-2 | TRBV29-1 | CSVGTSANTGELFF | TGCAGCGTGGGCACTTCCGCGAACACCGGGGAGCTGTTTTTT
- | - | TRBJ1-2 | TRBV30 | CAWSVGGYGYTF | TGTGCCTGGAGTGTTGGGGGCTATGGCTACACCTTC
- | TRBD1 | TRBJ1-5 | TRBV18 | CASSPDRGRNQPQHF | TGTGCCAGCTCTCCGGACAGGGGGCGCAATCAGCCCCAGCATTTT
- | TRBD2 | TRBJ2-4 | TRBV2 | CASSEWGSGSGHIQYF | TGTGCCAGCAGTGAATGGGGTAGCGGGAGCGGGCACATTCAGTACTTC
- | TRBD1 | TRBJ1-2 | TRBV6-5 | CASSYLDRGQRYGYTF | TGTGCCAGCAGTTACCTTGACAGGGGCCAAAGGTATGGCTACACCTTC
- | TRBD2 | TRBJ2-2 | TRBV5-1 | CASSSLADNTGELFF | TGCGCCAGCAGCTCACTAGCGGATAACACCGGGGAGCTGTTTTTT